Listed below are T cell receptor beta chains from one sample, sequenced in a study of T cells in Graves' hyperthyroidism and ophthalmopathy. Via MiXCR, TCRdb re-called the multiplex PCR reads, giving one row per CDR3 protein. The data show about 200,000 distinct CDR3 sequences, under 20% seen once. The sample comprised blood. These receptors were collected from a man between 45 and 60 years old with Graves' hyperthyroidism. The CDR3 runs from the conserved cysteine through the conserved F or W. The order of the fields is clone size, D gene, J gene, V gene, CDR3 protein, CDR3 DNA. D genes are given only for firm matches. A row's size may be missing; if present it is once, few, many or a size class.

NA	TRBD1	TRBJ1-1	TRBV19	CASSRTGDSTEAFF	TGTGCCAGTAGTAGGACAGGGGATAGCACTGAAGCTTTCTTT
NA	TRBD2	TRBJ2-5	TRBV7-9	CASSYLSSGQETQYF	TGTGCCAGCAGTTACCTGTCTAGCGGACAAGAGACCCAGTACTTC
many	NA	TRBJ1-2	TRBV12-3/TRBV12-4	CASSPSNTNYGYTF	TGTGCCAGCAGTCCCTCCAACACTAACTATGGCTACACCTTC
few	NA	TRBJ2-1	TRBV24-1	CATSDFHDQGCDEQFF	TGTGCCACCAGTGATTTCCACGACCAGGGGTGCGATGAGCAGTTCTTC
NA	NA	TRBJ2-4	TRBV6-1	CASSDSLAKNIQYF	TGTGCCAGCAGTGACAGTTTAGCCAAAAACATTCAGTACTTC
many	NA	TRBJ2-7	TRBV20-1	CSASPRQGTSYEQYF	TGCAGTGCTTCACCCCGTCAGGGAACTTCCTACGAGCAGTACTTC
many	TRBD2	TRBJ2-4	TRBV2	CASSPQMYRDASGSATKNIQYF	TGTGCCAGCAGCCCCCAGATGTACAGGGATGCTAGCGGGAGTGCTACCAAAAACATTCAGTACTTC
NA	NA	TRBJ2-5	TRBV6-5	CASSYRGPEETQYF	TGTGCCAGCAGTTACCGGGGACCAGAAGAGACCCAGTACTTC
many	NA	TRBJ1-1	TRBV18	CASSPPTGLLRNTEAFF	TGTGCCAGCTCACCACCCACAGGGCTGCTAAGGAACACTGAAGCTTTCTTT
many	TRBD1	TRBJ1-5	TRBV27	CASSVIGGHQPQHF	TGTGCCAGCAGTGTCATAGGGGGCCATCAGCCCCAGCATTTT
few	TRBD1	TRBJ2-2	TRBV15	CATSKGTANTGELFF	TGTGCCACCAGCAAGGGGACAGCGAACACCGGGGAGCTGTTTTTT
many	NA	TRBJ1-3	TRBV7-2	CASSLGGGNTIYF	TGTGCCAGCAGCTTAGGGGGGGGAAACACCATATATTTT
many	NA	TRBJ1-3	TRBV3-1	CASSQVTEPAGNTIYF	TGTGCCAGCAGCCAAGTAACAGAGCCCGCTGGAAACACCATATATTTT
few	NA	TRBJ1-5	TRBV20-1	CSASLGGGQPQHF	TGCAGTGCTAGTCTGGGGGGAGGTCAGCCCCAGCATTTT
many	NA	TRBJ2-1	TRBV11-2	CASSLRKLSYNEQFF	TGTGCCAGCAGCTTAAGAAAACTATCCTACAATGAGCAGTTCTTC
NA	NA	TRBJ2-7	TRBV6-5	CASSYSIGNYEQYF	TGTGCCAGCAGTTACTCGATAGGGAACTACGAGCAGTACTTC
NA	TRBD1	TRBJ2-1	TRBV29-1	CSVVTGKFF	TGCAGCGTTGTGACAGGGAAGTTCTTC
NA	NA	TRBJ1-4	TRBV5-4	CASSLQTATNEKLFF	TGTGCCAGCAGCTTACAGACTGCAACTAATGAAAAACTGTTTTTT
many	NA	TRBJ2-1	TRBV2	CASSDGLAHNEQFF	TGTGCCAGCAGTGATGGGCTAGCGCACAATGAGCAGTTCTTC
NA	TRBD1	TRBJ2-7	TRBV5-5	CASRSAEGTAYEQYF	TGTGCCAGCAGGTCCGCCGAAGGGACAGCCTACGAGCAGTACTTC
few	NA	TRBJ1-5	TRBV2	CASSGDSGLDSNQPQHF	TGTGCCAGCAGTGGGGACTCAGGGCTAGATAGCAATCAGCCCCAGCATTTT
NA	NA	TRBJ2-7	TRBV19	CASSLVGSKEQYF	TGTGCCAGTAGTTTGGTAGGTTCAAAAGAGCAGTACTTC
NA	TRBD2	TRBJ2-5	TRBV5-1	CASSAGGFETQYF	TGCGCCAGCAGCGCGGGAGGGTTTGAGACCCAGTACTTC
many	NA	TRBJ2-1	TRBV11-2	CASSPRVRDEQFF	TGTGCCAGCAGCCCCAGGGTGAGGGATGAGCAGTTCTTC
few	NA	TRBJ1-6	TRBV20-1	CSAGAGGSPLHF	TGCAGTGCTGGCGCTGGGGGTTCACCCCTCCACTTT
many	NA	TRBJ1-5	TRBV5-1	CASSLDGGNQPQHF	TGCGCCAGCAGCTTGGATGGGGGCAATCAGCCCCAGCATTTT
NA	NA	TRBJ2-1	TRBV19	CASSSGVAAYNEQFF	TGTGCCAGTAGTAGTGGGGTAGCGGCCTACAATGAGCAGTTCTTC
few	NA	TRBJ2-3	TRBV10-2	CASSRPGASTDTQYF	TGCGCCAGCTCACGCCCAGGGGCTAGCACAGATACGCAGTATTTT
NA	NA	TRBJ1-5	TRBV11-2	CASSLSGGDQPQHF	TGTGCCAGCAGCTTAAGTGGAGGGGATCAGCCCCAGCATTTT
NA	TRBD1	TRBJ1-1	TRBV7-9	CASSQAGTEEAFF	TGTGCCAGCAGCCAGGCTGGGACAGAGGAAGCTTTCTTT
many	NA	TRBJ2-7	TRBV30	CAWSVHRFYEQYF	TGTGCCTGGAGTGTACACAGGTTCTACGAGCAGTACTTC
many	TRBD2	TRBJ2-3	TRBV29-1	CSAREAGDTQYF	TGCAGTGCGCGGGAGGCGGGAGATACGCAGTATTTT
many	NA	TRBJ2-7	TRBV18	CASSPETGSYEQYF	TGTGCCAGCTCACCAGAGACAGGATCCTACGAGCAGTACTTC
many	NA	TRBJ2-1	TRBV20-1	CSAKRTGGGYNEQFF	TGCAGTGCTAAAAGGACAGGAGGGGGGTACAATGAGCAGTTCTTC
NA	TRBD1	TRBJ1-6	TRBV5-1	CASSLGGQGESPLHF	TGCGCCAGCAGCTTGGGGGGACAGGGGGAGTCACCCCTCCACTTT
few	NA	TRBJ1-1	TRBV3-1	CASSQAGTVLMNTEAFF	TGTGCCAGCAGCCAAGCAGGGACGGTTTTAATGAACACTGAAGCTTTCTTT
many	NA	TRBJ1-2	TRBV30	CAWTFGGIGGYTF	TGTGCCTGGACTTTTGGGGGGATCGGTGGCTACACCTTC
few	NA	TRBJ2-1	TRBV6-1	CASSPTRGSNEQFF	TGTGCCAGCAGTCCCACGCGGGGTTCGAATGAGCAGTTCTTC
NA	TRBD2	TRBJ2-7	TRBV6-2/TRBV6-3	CASRKSLAVTYEQYF	TGTGCCAGCAGGAAATCTCTAGCGGTTACCTACGAGCAGTACTTC
many	TRBD2	TRBJ2-3	TRBV20-1	CSARDGAGGGDTQYF	TGCAGTGCTAGAGACGGAGCGGGAGGAGGAGATACGCAGTATTTT
NA	NA	TRBJ1-6	TRBV12-3/TRBV12-4	CASRAGRRSYNSPLHF	TGTGCCAGCAGAGCCGGACGGCGCTCCTATAATTCACCCCTCCACTTT
many	TRBD2	TRBJ2-7	TRBV20-1	CSASPSGSYEQYF	TGCAGTGCTAGCCCTAGCGGGAGCTACGAGCAGTACTTC
NA	NA	TRBJ2-2	TRBV2	CASGPRSFTGELFF	TGTGCCAGCGGGCCCCGGTCGTTCACCGGGGAGCTGTTTTTT
NA	TRBD1	TRBJ1-6	TRBV11-2	CASSLVWSAGGDDNPPLHF	TGTGCCAGCAGCTTAGTCTGGTCTGCAGGGGGCGACGATAATCCACCCCTCCACTTT
few	NA	TRBJ2-5	TRBV5-1	CASRPSGGSRETQYF	TGCGCCAGCAGGCCCAGCGGAGGATCTCGGGAGACCCAGTACTTC
many	TRBD2	TRBJ2-1	TRBV7-2	CASSLGGLATYNEQFF	TGTGCCAGCAGCTTAGGAGGACTAGCGACCTACAATGAGCAGTTCTTC
many	NA	TRBJ2-7	TRBV5-1	CASSLSGYEQYF	TGTGCCAGCAGCTTATCAGGCTACGAGCAGTACTTC
many	TRBD2	TRBJ2-1	TRBV12-5	CASGLQGLAGHNEQFF	TGTGCTAGTGGTCTACAAGGACTAGCGGGACACAATGAGCAGTTCTTC